This T cell receptor (beta chain) was obtained from a study of cytomegalovirus exposure and HLA in healthy donors. While the first cohort had fewer than 850 subjects, the donors belonged to the separate validation cohort of 100 to 150 subjects. Trimming took off 5 bases at V and 4 bases at J, with 9 bases between the two ends. Germline assignment: CDR1 SGHDT and CDR2 YYEEEE. This CDR3 has 12 amino acids. Produced via immunoSEQ multiplex PCR; TCRdb's table is partial and in-frame only. The sample gives over 120,000 clones, 87% of which show up once; less than 5.5% is in the top ten. Study conclusions and caveats: Researchers counted around 180 TCR beta chains as cytomegalovirus-associated. Rarity marked most TCR sequences, yet some public TCRs occurred in many donors.

For this clone: Its target is not known.

The chain is built from TRBV5-6 and TRBJ1-1; TRBD1 is a possible D gene (5 bases). The TCR comes from a man younger than 30 in good health and CMV-seropositive. Sequencing was done on a sample of PBMCs. CDR3 amino acids: CASRGRGTEAFF. The CDR3 coding sequence is TGTGCCAGCAGGGGTAGGGGCACTGAAGCTTTCTTT.